This record looks at one T cell receptor (beta chain) sequence and its context. J was trimmed by 0 bases and V by 5 bases; bases with no gene match: 4. Germline CDR1 reads SGHNT; CDR2 reads YYREEE (reference sequence). This CDR3 has 15 residues. A Seattle source enrolled patients during active infection and followed them longitudinally. These data belong to a study of blood T cell repertoires in COVID-19. The wider study: There were acute and convalescent COVID-19 samples, and they came from the United States, Italy and Spain. In each case, the material was cDNA or gDNA derived from T cells, B-cell-depleted T cells, or PBMCs.

Methods used by the authors: Amplifying reference gene primers gave estimates of nucleated cell counts. TCRdb's table, derived via immunoSEQ multiplex PCR, lists solely in-frame clones and lacks some. V, J and clone size are taken as reported in that table, and D and trimming were inferred from the DNA itself. Among tens of thousands of clones listed, roughly nine tenths were seen once. The J gene is TRBJ2-3, the V gene TRBV5-4, with 9 bases matching TRBD2. Sequenced: peripheral blood. The TCR comes from a woman aged 55-69 years with COVID-19, enrolled during active disease. The CDR3 here is CASRLTSGSTDTQYF. CDR3 in DNA: TGTGCCAGCAGACTGACTAGCGGTAGCACAGATACGCAGTATTTT.